A selection of T cell receptor beta chains follows, all from one sample in a study of beta chain features in type 1 diabetes. Generated by immunoSEQ multiplex PCR, the TCRdb table keeps only in-frame clones and is missing some. The sample includes 70,000 to 95,000 clones, around 32% of them seen just once. The sequenced sample consisted of stem cell memory CD4+ T cells from blood. These TCRs come from a woman aged 18 to 35 in good health. CDR3s include the opening cysteine and the closing phenylalanine or tryptophan. Fields, in order: D gene, clone size, V gene, J gene, CDR3 protein, CDR3 DNA. The D gene is left open where the match is weak. Rows give clone size only sometimes, using once, few, many, or a class for an expanded clone.

TRBD1	.	TRBV18	TRBJ1-2	CASSPPGQGNYGYTF	TGTGCCAGCTCACCGCCGGGACAGGGTAACTATGGCTACACCTTC
.	.	TRBV7-2	TRBJ1-1	CASSSLWGYGGNREAFF	TGTGCCAGCAGCTCCCTGTGGGGATATGGTGGGAACAGGGAAGCTTTCTTT
TRBD1	.	TRBV2	TRBJ2-6	CASSWDRGRPLSGANVLTF	TGTGCCAGCAGTTGGGACAGGGGGCGTCCCCTCTCTGGGGCCAACGTCCTGACTTTC
.	few	TRBV30	TRBJ1-4	CAGQDNNEKLFF	TGTGCCGGGCAGGATAACAATGAAAAACTGTTTTTT
TRBD1	.	TRBV2	TRBJ1-3	CALRQGGNTIYF	TGTGCTCTTCGACAGGGTGGAAACACCATATATTTT
TRBD1	.	TRBV4-1	TRBJ1-2	CASSQPTGNYGYTF	TGCGCCAGCAGCCAACCGACAGGGAACTATGGCTACACCTTC
TRBD1	.	TRBV7-9	TRBJ1-2	CASSLVQGAYTF	TGTGCCAGCAGCTTAGTACAGGGGGCCTACACCTTC
.	.	TRBV5-1	TRBJ1-6	CASSPGRGNNSPLHF	TGCGCCAGCAGCCCGGGCAGGGGCAATAATTCACCCCTCCACTTT
.	few	TRBV30	TRBJ1-2	CAWIRGRGYGYTF	TGTGCCTGGATTCGAGGGCGGGGGTATGGCTACACCTTC
.	.	TRBV5-4	TRBJ2-7	CASSLGREQYF	TGTGCCAGCAGCTTGGGCCGGGAGCAGTACTTC
TRBD1	few	TRBV7-2	TRBJ1-5	CASSRDRGLRQPQHF	TGTGCCAGCAGCCGAGACAGGGGGCTACGACAGCCCCAGCATTTT
TRBD1	.	TRBV6-4	TRBJ2-6	CASSASDRGVVGANVLTF	TGTGCCAGCAGTGCTTCGGACAGGGGTGTAGTGGGGGCCAACGTCCTGACTTTC
TRBD2	few	TRBV5-1	TRBJ2-3	CASSPLAGVVDTQYF	TGCGCCAGCAGCCCTCTAGCGGGGGTGGTAGATACGCAGTATTTT
.	.	TRBV4-1	TRBJ2-3	CASSQDGGVPDTQYF	TGCGCCAGCAGCCAAGATGGAGGGGTTCCAGATACGCAGTATTTT
TRBD2	few	TRBV10-1	TRBJ2-3	CASSESSGSTDTQYF	TGCGCCAGCAGTGAGTCTAGCGGGAGCACAGATACGCAGTATTTT
.	few	TRBV19	TRBJ1-5	CASSILTGKSMQPQHF	TGTGCCAGTAGTATTCTTACAGGGAAGTCGATGCAGCCCCAGCATTTT
TRBD1	.	TRBV5-1	TRBJ1-4	CASSIDRGREKLFF	TGCGCCAGCAGCATAGACAGGGGCAGGGAAAAACTGTTTTTT
TRBD2	few	TRBV7-2	TRBJ2-2	CASSRERGPDTGELFF	TGTGCCAGCAGCAGGGAGCGGGGGCCCGACACCGGGGAGCTGTTTTTT
.	.	TRBV7-8	TRBJ1-2	CASSFKGDYGYTF	TGTGCCAGCAGCTTCAAGGGGGACTATGGCTACACCTTC
.	.	TRBV19	TRBJ2-7	CASSMGATESYEQYF	TGTGCCAGTAGTATGGGGGCGACCGAATCCTACGAGCAGTACTTC
TRBD2	once	TRBV4-1	TRBJ2-3	CASSQDSETSVLTQYF	TGCGCCAGCAGCCAAGATTCGGAGACTAGCGTGCTTACGCAGTATTTT
TRBD2	few	TRBV13	TRBJ2-7	CASGLAGVHEQYF	TGTGCCAGCGGACTAGCGGGGGTCCACGAGCAGTACTTC
TRBD2	.	TRBV5-4	TRBJ2-7	CASSLISGGTYEQYF	TGTGCCAGCAGCTTGATTAGCGGGGGGACCTACGAGCAGTACTTC
.	few	TRBV5-1	TRBJ2-3	CASSTGQTTDTQYF	TGCGCCAGCAGTACAGGACAGACAACAGATACGCAGTATTTT
TRBD1	.	TRBV5-1	TRBJ2-1	CASRETGQGANEQFF	TGCGCCAGCAGGGAAACGGGACAGGGTGCGAATGAGCAGTTCTTC
.	.	TRBV6-5	TRBJ2-7	CASSYQGAGLSYEQYF	TGTGCCAGCAGTTACCAAGGGGCAGGGCTCTCCTACGAGCAGTACTTC
.	.	TRBV6-1	TRBJ2-7	CASSEAGYLYEQYF	TGTGCCAGCAGTGAGGCCGGGTATCTCTACGAGCAGTACTTC
.	few	TRBV2	TRBJ2-7	CASKLESSEQYF	TGTGCCAGCAAGCTAGAAAGTTCCGAGCAGTACTTC
.	few	TRBV25-1	TRBJ2-7	CASSRIYEQYF	TGTGCCAGCAGTAGAATCTACGAGCAGTACTTC
.	.	TRBV7-3	TRBJ1-6	CASSSQGDSPLHF	TGTGCCAGCAGCTCCCAAGGGGATTCACCCCTCCACTTT
.	.	TRBV19	TRBJ1-5	CASSTQGSNQPQHF	TGTGCCAGTAGTACCCAGGGAAGCAATCAGCCCCAGCATTTT
TRBD2	few	TRBV7-2	TRBJ2-1	CASSRPLADEQFF	TGTGCCAGCAGCCGTCCCCTAGCGGATGAGCAGTTCTTC
.	few	TRBV2	TRBJ2-3	CASSQSTDTQYF	TGTGCCAGCAGCCAGAGCACAGATACGCAGTATTTT
TRBD2	.	TRBV10-3	TRBJ2-3	CAISGGGLASTDTQYF	TGTGCCATCAGTGGTGGAGGACTAGCTAGCACAGATACGCAGTATTTT
.	.	TRBV6-5	TRBJ2-2	CASTAREVGELFF	TGTGCCAGCACGGCCAGGGAGGTCGGGGAGCTGTTTTTT
.	few	TRBV10-3	TRBJ1-2	CATTANYGYTF	TGTGCCACCACAGCTAACTATGGCTACACCTTC
TRBD2	few	TRBV29-1	TRBJ2-5	CSVEGSSGVQETQYF	TGCAGCGTTGAAGGGTCTAGCGGAGTCCAAGAGACCCAGTACTTC
TRBD2	.	TRBV7-2	TRBJ2-7	CASSFKAGGAYEQYF	TGTGCCAGCAGCTTTAAGGCCGGGGGGGCTTACGAGCAGTACTTC
TRBD2	.	TRBV19	TRBJ2-7	CASRDLAGGSYEQYF	TGTGCCAGTAGGGATCTAGCGGGGGGATCCTACGAGCAGTACTTC
TRBD1	few	TRBV19	TRBJ1-1	CASIRDRGDTEAFF	TGTGCCAGCATCCGGGACAGGGGGGATACTGAAGCTTTCTTT
.	.	TRBV5-1	TRBJ2-1	CASKEGPGNEQFF	TGCGCCAGCAAGGAAGGGCCAGGGAATGAGCAGTTCTTC
TRBD2	few	TRBV7-9	TRBJ2-1	CASSFAGTSVINEQFF	TGTGCCAGCAGCTTTGCCGGGACTAGCGTTATAAATGAGCAGTTCTTC
.	.	TRBV18	TRBJ1-1	CASSPREKRSTEAFF	TGTGCCAGCTCACCACGGGAGAAAAGGTCCACTGAAGCTTTCTTT
.	few	TRBV9	TRBJ2-7	CASSPGLGSYEQYF	TGTGCCAGCAGCCCCGGACTCGGCTCCTACGAGCAGTACTTC
.	few	TRBV30	TRBJ2-2	CAWRERGTGELFF	TGTGCCTGGAGGGAGCGAGGCACCGGGGAGCTGTTTTTT
TRBD1	.	TRBV7-2	TRBJ1-4	CASSLGQYNEKLFF	TGTGCCAGCAGCTTGGGACAGTACAATGAAAAACTGTTTTTT
TRBD2	.	TRBV6-5	TRBJ2-7	CASSYSSGGGSYEQYF	TGTGCCAGCAGTTACTCGAGTGGCGGGGGGTCCTACGAGCAGTACTTC
TRBD1	few	TRBV5-1	TRBJ2-7	CASSGGQAYEQYF	TGCGCCAGCAGCGGGGGACAGGCCTACGAGCAGTACTTC